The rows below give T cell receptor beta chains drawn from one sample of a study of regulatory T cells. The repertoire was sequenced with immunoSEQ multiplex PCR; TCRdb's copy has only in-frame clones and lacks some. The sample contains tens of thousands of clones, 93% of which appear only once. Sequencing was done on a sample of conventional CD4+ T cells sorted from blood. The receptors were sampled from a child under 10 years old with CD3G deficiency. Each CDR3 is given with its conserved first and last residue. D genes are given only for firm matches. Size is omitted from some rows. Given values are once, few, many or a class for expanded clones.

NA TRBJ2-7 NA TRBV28 CASSLVGSLAYEQYF TGTGCCAGCAGTTTAGTAGGGTCCCTTGCCTACGAGCAGTACTTC
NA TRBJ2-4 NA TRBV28 CASSKTFRRQYF TGTGCCAGCAGTAAGACTTTTCGACGTCAGTACTTC
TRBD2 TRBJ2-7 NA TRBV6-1 CASSRTSGPYEQYF TGTGCCAGCAGCCGGACTAGCGGACCCTACGAGCAGTACTTC
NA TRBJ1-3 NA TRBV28 CASSLAGANTIYF TGTGCCAGCAGTTTAGCGGGAGCGAACACCATATATTTT
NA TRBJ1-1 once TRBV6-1 CASGRNTEAFF TGTGCCAGCGGGAGGAACACTGAAGCTTTCTTT
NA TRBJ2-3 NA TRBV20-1 CSALQGDTQYF TGCAGTGCACTTCAGGGAGATACGCAGTATTTT
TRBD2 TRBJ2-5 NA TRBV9 CASSLSSGRQETQYF TGTGCCAGCAGCCTTTCTAGCGGGAGGCAAGAGACCCAGTACTTC
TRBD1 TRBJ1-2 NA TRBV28 CASSYRGNYGYTF TGTGCCAGCAGCTACAGGGGAAACTATGGCTACACCTTC
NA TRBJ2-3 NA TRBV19 CASSMRTRDTQYF TGTGCCAGTAGTATGAGGACCCGAGATACGCAGTATTTT
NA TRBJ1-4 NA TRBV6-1 CASSEVQNGEKLFF TGTGCCAGCAGTGAAGTTCAAAACGGGGAAAAACTGTTTTTT
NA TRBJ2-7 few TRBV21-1 CASSKALEYEQYF TGTGCCAGCAGCAAAGCGCTGGAGTACGAGCAGTACTTC
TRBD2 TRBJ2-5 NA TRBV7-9 CASSLGIAGGETQYF TGTGCCAGCAGCTTAGGGATAGCGGGAGGAGAGACCCAGTACTTC
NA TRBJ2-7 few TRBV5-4 CATRRRREPYEQYF TGTGCCACTCGTCGTCGCCGGGAGCCCTACGAGCAGTACTTC
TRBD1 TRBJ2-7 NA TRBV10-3 CAISDRGRPYEQYF TGTGCCATCAGCGACAGGGGACGACCCTACGAGCAGTACTTC
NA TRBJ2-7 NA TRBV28 CASSFLRPGEQYF TGTGCCAGCAGTTTCCTAAGGCCCGGCGAGCAGTACTTC
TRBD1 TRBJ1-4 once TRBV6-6 CASRPGGGGEKLFF TGTGCCAGCAGACCAGGGGGCGGGGGTGAAAAACTGTTTTTT
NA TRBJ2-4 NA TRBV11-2 CASSLGGLGAKNIQYF TGTGCCAGCAGCTTAGGAGGGCTGGGAGCCAAAAACATTCAGTACTTC
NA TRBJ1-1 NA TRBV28 CASNSGSEAFF TGTGCCAGCAATTCGGGCAGTGAAGCTTTCTTT
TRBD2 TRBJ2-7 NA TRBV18 CASSPRGLAGATYEQYF TGTGCCAGCTCACCCCGGGGACTAGCGGGAGCGACCTACGAGCAGTACTTC
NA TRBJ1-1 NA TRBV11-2 CASSADRNTEAFF TGTGCCAGCAGCGCTGACAGGAACACTGAAGCTTTCTTT
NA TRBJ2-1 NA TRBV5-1 CASSLEGSSYNEQFF TGCGCCAGCAGCTTGGAGGGGAGCTCCTACAATGAGCAGTTCTTC
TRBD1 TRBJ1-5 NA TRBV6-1 CASSEADRGQPQHF TGTGCCAGCAGTGAAGCAGACAGGGGTCAGCCCCAGCATTTT
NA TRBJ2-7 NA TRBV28 CASSLLRGEQYF TGTGCCAGCAGTTTACTCAGAGGCGAGCAGTACTTC
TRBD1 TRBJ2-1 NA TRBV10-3 CATQTTGAGNEQFF TGTGCCACCCAAACGACAGGGGCGGGTAATGAGCAGTTCTTC
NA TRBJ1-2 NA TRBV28 CASSGTALGGYTF TGTGCCAGCAGTGGGACGGCCCTCGGTGGCTACACCTTC
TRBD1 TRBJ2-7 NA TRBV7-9 CASSRDSNEQYF TGTGCCAGCAGCCGGGACAGTAACGAGCAGTACTTC
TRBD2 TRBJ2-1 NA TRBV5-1 CASSAWTSGRGEQFF TGCGCCAGCAGCGCATGGACTAGCGGGAGAGGTGAGCAGTTCTTC
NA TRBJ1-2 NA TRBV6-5 CASSKGNYGYTF TGTGCCAGCAGTAAGGGGAACTATGGCTACACCTTC
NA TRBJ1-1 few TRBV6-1 CASSRRLGGPDEAFF TGTGCCAGCAGTCGGAGACTGGGGGGGCCTGATGAAGCTTTCTTT
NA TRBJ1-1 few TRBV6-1 CASEGTLFTEAFF TGTGCCTCCGAGGGGACATTGTTTACTGAAGCTTTCTTT
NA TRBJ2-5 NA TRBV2 CASSTKGLETQYF TGTGCCAGCAGTACCAAGGGATTGGAGACCCAGTACTTC
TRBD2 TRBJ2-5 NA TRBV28 CASSLGGLAVQETQYF TGTGCCAGCAGTTTAGGGGGACTAGCGGTCCAAGAGACCCAGTACTTC
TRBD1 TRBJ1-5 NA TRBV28 CASSHAGTGNQPQHF TGTGCCAGCAGCCATGCCGGGACAGGGAATCAGCCCCAGCATTTT
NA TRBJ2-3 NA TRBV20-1 CSANQEYTQYF TGCAGTGCTAACCAGGAATATACGCAGTATTTT
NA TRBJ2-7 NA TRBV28 CASSPERKAYEQYF TGTGCCAGCAGCCCAGAGCGGAAAGCCTACGAGCAGTACTTC
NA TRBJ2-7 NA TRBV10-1 CARQDYSTYEQYF TGCGCCAGACAGGACTACTCCACCTACGAGCAGTACTTC
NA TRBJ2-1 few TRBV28 CASSLNNEQFF TGTGCCAGCAGTTTGAACAATGAGCAGTTCTTC
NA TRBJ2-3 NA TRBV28 CASSLYAVFSSADTQYF TGTGCCAGCAGTTTATATGCTGTATTCTCGAGTGCAGATACGCAGTATTTT
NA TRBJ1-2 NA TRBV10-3 CAISEWGAGYTF TGTGCCATCAGTGAGTGGGGTGCTGGCTACACCTTC
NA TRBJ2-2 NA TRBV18 CASSPRIAPGELFF TGTGCCAGCTCACCACGAATAGCGCCCGGGGAGCTGTTTTTT
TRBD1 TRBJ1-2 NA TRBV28 CASTGTGGSYGYTF TGTGCCAGCACCGGGACAGGGGGTTCCTATGGCTACACCTTC
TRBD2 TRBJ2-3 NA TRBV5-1 CASSLGSSGKGTDTQYF TGCGCCAGCAGCTTGGGTTCTAGCGGGAAGGGCACAGATACGCAGTATTTT
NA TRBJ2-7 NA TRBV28 CASGFTPRRGSEQYF TGTGCCAGCGGGTTTACTCCGAGGAGGGGGTCCGAGCAGTACTTC
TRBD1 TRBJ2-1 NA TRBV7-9 CASSLGDRVNNEQFF TGTGCCAGCAGCTTAGGGGACAGGGTCAACAATGAGCAGTTCTTC
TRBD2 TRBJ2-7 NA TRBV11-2 CASSLVPGREGGEQYF TGTGCCAGCAGCTTGGTCCCCGGAAGGGAGGGTGGCGAGCAGTACTTC
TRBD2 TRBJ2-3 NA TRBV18 CASSLAGGPGDTQYF TGTGCCAGCTCGCTAGCGGGAGGGCCCGGAGATACGCAGTATTTT
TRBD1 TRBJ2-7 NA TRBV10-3 CAISSGQGDSYEQYF TGTGCCATCAGCTCGGGACAGGGGGACTCCTACGAGCAGTACTTC
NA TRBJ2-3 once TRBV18 CASSPRQRGTDTQYF TGTGCCAGCTCACCGAGGCAGCGGGGCACAGATACGCAGTATTTT
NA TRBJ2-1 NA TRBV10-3 CAISPTRPSNEQFF TGTGCCATCAGTCCCACCCGGCCGAGTAATGAGCAGTTCTTC
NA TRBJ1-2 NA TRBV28 CASSPGAAGFSYTF TGTGCCAGCAGTCCGGGGGCGGCTGGTTTTAGCTACACCTTC
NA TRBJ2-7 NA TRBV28 CASRRRGRVGEQYF TGTGCCAGCAGACGAAGGGGGAGGGTAGGCGAGCAGTACTTC
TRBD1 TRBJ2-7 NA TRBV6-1 CASTRGSYEQYF TGTGCCAGCACCAGGGGGTCCTACGAGCAGTACTTC
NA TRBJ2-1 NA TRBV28 CASSPRDEQFF TGTGCCAGCAGCCCCCGGGATGAGCAGTTCTTC
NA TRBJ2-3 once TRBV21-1 CASSGTPVHTDTQYF TGTGCCAGCAGCGGGACTCCCGTCCACACAGATACGCAGTATTTT
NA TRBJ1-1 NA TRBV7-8 CASSLMGDTEAFF TGTGCCAGCAGCTTAATGGGGGACACTGAAGCTTTCTTT